The 26 T cell receptor beta chains in this list originate from one sample, sequenced in a study of blood T cell repertoires in COVID-19. Method: immunoSEQ multiplex PCR; TCRdb's copy keeps in-frame clones and lacks some. The repertoire holds under 200,000 clones, with about nine tenths as singletons. The specimen sequenced was PBMCs or T cells enriched from blood (not recorded which). The receptor set was obtained from a woman younger than 35 who had recovered from COVID-19.

The V call is TRBV5-1, the J call TRBJ2-3, with 7 bases identical to TRBD1. Germline values: CDR1 SGHRS, CDR2 YFSETQ. V dropped 0 bases and J dropped 2; count of bases not matched to a gene: 6. This CDR3 spans 16 amino acids. This chain's CDR3 is CASSLGDRRNTDTQYF. The DNA of the CDR3 is TGCGCCAGCAGCTTGGGGGACAGAAGAAACACAGATACGCAGTATTTT.

The chain is built from TRBV9 and TRBJ1-2, with D unresolved. V was pared by 3 bases and J by 0 bases, with 6 bases between. CDR1 and CDR2 (germline): SGDLS, YYNGEE. The CDR3 contains 13 residues. The CDR3 spells CASSGGANYGYTF. The DNA of the CDR3 is TGTGCCAGCAGCGGGGGAGCTAACTATGGCTACACCTTC.

The chain is built from TRBV5-4 and TRBJ2-7; TRBD1 agrees at 11 bases. With 4 bases clipped from V and 6 bases from J, the junction kept 9 bases outside the gene matches. Germline V gives CDR1 SGHNT, CDR2 YYREEE (reference sequence). The CDR3 is 15 amino acids. CDR3 residues: CASSPGQGGGIEQYF. In DNA, the CDR3 is TGTGCCAGCAGCCCGGGACAGGGGGGCGGGATCGAGCAGTACTTC.

V and J are TRBV5-1 and TRBJ1-1; D is unresolved. V lost 0 bases to trimming and J lost 3 bases, with 15 bases between them. This CDR3 has 16 residues. Germline V gives CDR1 SGHRS, CDR2 YFSETQ. CDR3 nucleotide sequence: TGCGCCAGCAGCTTGGGGGGAGGAGTGCGTGACACTGAAGCTTTCTTT. As protein: CASSLGGGVRDTEAFF.

The V gene is TRBV29-1, the J gene TRBJ2-2; D is uncertain. V lost 2 bases, J lost 1 base, and 8 bases lay in between. The germline V gene encodes CDR1 SQVTM and CDR2 ANQGSEA. CDR3 length equals 14 residues. This chain's CDR3 is CSVEFGENTGELFF. The CDR3 nucleotides read TGCAGCGTTGAATTTGGAGAGAACACCGGGGAGCTGTTTTTT.

For the CDR3, the DNA is TGTGCCAGCAGCCGACAGGGTGGCTACACCTTC. This encodes CASSRQGGYTF. The chain is built from TRBV7-6 and TRBJ1-2, with TRBD1 matching 7 bases. Trimming removed 5 bases from V and 7 bases from J; junction bases left unmatched: 1. This CDR3 comprises 11 residues. Germline values: CDR1 SGHVS, CDR2 FNYEAQ.

The chain combines TRBV5-1 with TRBJ2-7; D not resolved. The V and J ends lost 2 bases and 1 base respectively, with 19 bases between them. There are 17 residues in the CDR3. Germline values: CDR1 SGHRS, CDR2 YFSETQ. Here the CDR3 reads CASSFSGFESKSYEQYF. The DNA for the CDR3 is TGCGCCAGCAGCTTCTCAGGATTCGAAAGTAAATCCTACGAGCAGTACTTC.

The rearrangement uses TRBV7-3 and TRBJ2-2, with 9 bases lining up with TRBD2. This CDR3 has 15 amino acids. V lost 2 bases, J lost 6 bases, and 4 bases stayed unmatched. CDR1 SGHTA and CDR2 FQGTGA come from the germline V gene. For the CDR3, the DNA is TGTGCCAGCAGCTTACTCGCGGGAGGGCCCGGGGAGCTGTTTTTT. The encoded protein is CASSLLAGGPGELFF.

CDR3 bases: TGTGCCAGCAGCTGGGGCTCCGGAGAGCAGTACTTC. It yields the protein CASSWGSGEQYF. The chain employs TRBV11-3 and TRBJ2-7; TRBD1 might be the D (5 bases). The CDR3 is made up of 12 amino acids. Trimming left V 4 bases short and J 7 bases short, with 11 bases between. From germline, CDR1 is SGHNT and CDR2 YENEEA.

The gene calls are TRBV27 and TRBJ2-2; D might be TRBD2 (5 bases). The length of the CDR3 is 13 residues. From germline, CDR1 is MNHEY and CDR2 SMNVEV (reference sequence). The ends were cut back, 5 bases at V and 9 bases at J, with 13 bases in the middle. The CDR3 protein is CASSPRGGRELFF. The CDR3 region has the DNA TGTGCCAGCAGTCCCCGCGGAGGTCGGGAGCTGTTTTTT.

The chain combines TRBV6-2 or TRBV6-3 with TRBJ1-4; D is possibly TRBD1 (6 bases). Trimming pared 6 bases from V and 8 bases from J, leaving 16 bases between. CDR1 and CDR2 (germline): MNHEY, SVGEGT. This CDR3 has 14 residues. CDR3 region: CASSRDTGGEKLFF. The CDR3 DNA is TGTGCCAGCAGCCGGGACACAGGTGGAGAAAAACTGTTTTTT.

V is TRBV28 and J is TRBJ1-4, with D perhaps TRBD1 (6 bases). From germline, CDR1 is MDHEN and CDR2 SYDVKM. The CDR3 runs to 14 residues. V was cut by 5 bases and J by 8 bases, with 15 bases left in between. In nucleotides, the CDR3 is TGTGCCAGCAGTCTGGGGGGGCTGGGGGAAAAACTGTTTTTT. Its protein is CASSLGGLGEKLFF.

The rearrangement uses TRBV7-2 and TRBJ1-6; 8 bases fit TRBD1. The length of the CDR3 is 16 residues. CDR1 and CDR2 from the germline V gene are SGHTA and FQGNSA. The J segment lost 7 bases and the V segment lost 5 bases, leaving 10 bases of the junction unmatched. CDR3 nucleotides: TGTGCCAGCAGCCGCGGACAGGGACGGGGGAATTCACCCCTCCACTTT. Protein: CASSRGQGRGNSPLHF.

This chain links TRBV6-5 with TRBJ2-2; TRBD2 matches at 9 bases. V shed 6 bases and J 3 bases; nucleotides not matched to a gene: 5. Germline V gene sequence: CDR1 MNHEY, CDR2 SVGAGI. The CDR3 contains 15 residues. The CDR3 here is CASSYSGSYTGELFF. The DNA for the CDR3 is TGTGCCAGCAGCTATAGCGGGAGTTACACCGGGGAGCTGTTTTTT.

Turning to this clone: Other DNA sequences in the same sample also yield this CDR3. This chain uses TRBV27 with TRBJ2-7; 8 nucleotides align to TRBD1. The CDR3 covers 14 residues. Germline V lookup: CDR1 MNHEY, CDR2 SMNVEV (reference sequence). V shed 6 bases, J shed 6 bases, and the junction held 10 bases outside the gene matches. CDR3 residues: CASSLGQGGSEQYF. Here the CDR3 DNA reads TGTGCCAGCAGCCTAGGACAGGGTGGGAGCGAGCAGTACTTC.

The chain recombines TRBV30 with TRBJ1-1, with TRBD1 matching over 9 bases. The CDR3 is made up of 16 amino acids. V gave up 4 bases and J gave up 0 bases; unmatched junction bases: 9. The germline gives CDR1 GTSNPN, CDR2 SVGIG (reference sequence). The chain's CDR3 is CAWTPTGGAMNTEAFF. The CDR3 bases are TGTGCCTGGACGCCCACAGGGGGCGCGATGAACACTGAAGCTTTCTTT.

This clone showed up just once. CDR3 DNA: TGTGCCAGCAGCTTGGCAATGGGGAGCTCTGGAAACACCATATATTTT. Its protein product is CASSLAMGSSGNTIYF. The rearrangement uses TRBV5-5 and TRBJ1-3, with unresolved D. Trimming shortened V by 0 bases and J by 0 bases, and 10 bases separated the two germline ends. Germline V gene sequence: CDR1 SGHKS, CDR2 YYEKEE (reference sequence). This CDR3 has 16 residues. The full variable domain, with the rest looked up from reference TRBV5-5 and TRBJ1-3, is DAGVTQSPTHLIKTRGQQVTLRCSPISGHKSVSWYQQVLGQGPQFIFQYYEKEERGRGNFPDRFSARQFPNYSSELNVNALLLGDSALYLCASSLAMGSSGNTIYFGEGSWLTVV.

The chain carries TRBV7-6 and TRBJ1-3; the D is unclear. CDR1 and CDR2 from the germline V gene are SGHVS and FNYEAQ. This CDR3 spans 14 amino acids. V was cut by 6 bases and J by 7 bases, with 16 bases left in between. In nucleotides, the CDR3 is TGTGCCAGCAGTGATCAACTGGTGGAGAACACCATATATTTT. Protein: CASSDQLVENTIYF.

The gene calls are TRBV6-4 and TRBJ2-1, with D possibly being TRBD1 (6 bases). V was cut by 5 bases and J by 5 bases, with 10 bases left in between. Germline V gives CDR1 MRHNA, CDR2 SNTAGT. The CDR3 length is 13 residues. The CDR3 nucleotides read TGTGCCAGCAGTTCACAGGGAAACAATGAGCAGTTCTTC. Amino acid sequence: CASSSQGNNEQFF.

The chain joins TRBV2 to TRBJ2-7; 10 nucleotides line up with TRBD2. The trim removed 5 bases at V and 7 bases at J, leaving 5 bases unmatched. The CDR3 has 13 residues. Germline lookup yields CDR1 SNHLY and CDR2 FYNNEI. In nucleotides, the CDR3 is TGTGCCAGCAGTCAAAGCGGGAGGGGTGAGCAGTACTTC. It encodes CASSQSGRGEQYF.

V and J are TRBV10-3 and TRBJ2-7; a possible D gene is TRBD2 (6 bases). V gave up 3 bases and J gave up 1 base, with 13 bases separating them. CDR1 and CDR2 from the germline V gene are ENHRY and SYGVKD. The CDR3 has 15 amino acids. This CDR3 is CAISDSAGPSYEQYF. The CDR3 DNA reads TGTGCCATCAGTGATTCAGCGGGTCCGTCCTACGAGCAGTACTTC.

The rearrangement links TRBV5-4 to TRBJ1-1, with 7 positions matching TRBD1. The ends lost 4 bases at V and 1 base at J; junction bases unmatched: 10. Germline CDR1 SGHNT, CDR2 YYREEE (reference sequence). This CDR3 is 16 amino acids long. CDR3 in DNA: TGTGCCAGCAGCGCCACCCCCGGGACAGCGAACACTGAAGCTTTCTTT. This gives the protein CASSATPGTANTEAFF.

V and J are TRBV6-5 and TRBJ1-2; TRBD1 agrees at 7 bases. With V trimmed by 6 bases and J by 4 bases, 11 bases remained unmatched. CDR3 length: 15 amino acids. Germline V lookup: CDR1 MNHEY, CDR2 SVGAGI. This chain's CDR3 is CASSRGDRAAYGYTF. DNA for the CDR3: TGTGCCAGCAGCCGCGGAGACAGGGCGGCCTATGGCTACACCTTC.

This chain connects TRBV28 to TRBJ2-3; perhaps TRBD1 as D (6 bases). The V end lost 3 bases, the J end lost 3 bases, and 16 bases lay between the germline ends. Germline CDR1 is MDHEN and CDR2 is SYDVKM. The CDR3 is made up of 16 amino acids. CDR3 in DNA: TGTGCCAGCAGTTTCCCTCAGACAGGTGGTACAGATACGCAGTATTTT. Protein sequence: CASSFPQTGGTDTQYF.

This chain joins TRBV9 and TRBJ2-3; TRBD2 might be the D (7 bases). The CDR3 extends over 16 amino acids. Looked up from germline, CDR1 is SGDLS and CDR2 is YYNGEE. Trimming left V 0 bases short and J 4 bases short, with 15 bases between. The CDR3 sequence is CASSVEGGRGSDTQYF. DNA of the CDR3: TGTGCCAGCAGCGTAGAGGGGGGGAGAGGGTCAGATACGCAGTATTTT.

The chain has TRBV14 and TRBJ2-1, with 7 bases lining up with TRBD1. CDR1 SGHDN and CDR2 FVKESK come from the germline V gene. V lost 1 base, J lost 7 bases, and 7 bases stayed unmatched. The CDR3 runs to 15 residues. The CDR3 sequence: CASSQAGTVANEQFF. DNA for the CDR3: TGTGCCAGCAGCCAAGCCGGGACAGTGGCAAATGAGCAGTTCTTC.